This T cell receptor beta chain was obtained from a study of blood T cell repertoires in COVID-19. The wider study: Italy, Spain and the United States were the sources of the convalescent and acute COVID-19 samples. Nucleic acid was either cDNA or gDNA, and it came from T cells, B-cell-depleted T cells, or PBMCs.

Germline V lookup: CDR1 ENHRY, CDR2 SYGVKD. The ends were cut back, 3 bases at V and 6 bases at J, with 17 bases in the middle. The CDR3 extends over 15 amino acids. As processed by the authors: The assay estimated nucleated cells by amplifying reference gene primers. Some clones are missing from TCRdb's copy, which holds only in-frame ones; the method was immunoSEQ multiplex PCR. The DNA gave D and trimming, while V, J and clone size come from that table. The sample records approximately 80,000 clones, roughly 85% being singletons. This receptor was taken from a human donor in a cohort sampled during active COVID-19. The sample taken for sequencing was peripheral blood. The chain combines TRBV10-3 with TRBJ1-1; the D gene is possibly TRBD1 (5 bases). Written as DNA, the CDR3 is TGTGCCATCAGTGACGGTAGGAGGGGTTTCGCTGAAGCTTTCTTT. Amino acid sequence: CAISDGRRGFAEAFF.